This TCR beta chain derives from a study of blood T cell repertoires in COVID-19 (dated by TCRdb to the early 2020s). About the study as a whole: The collaborator samples originated in the United States, Italy and Spain and spanned the acute and convalescent phases of COVID-19. The dataset comprised deeply sampled blood TCRbeta repertoires from subjects exposed to, actively infected with, or recovered from COVID-19. The material from the prospective study consisted of cDNA or gDNA derived from T cells, B-cell-depleted T cells, or PBMCs. HLA class I and class II types, where available, came from metadata supplied by the sample provider rather than from assay-based typing. Sample metadata almost always included a de-identified subject ID, COVID-19 status, age in years and sex. Samples came from the ongoing ImmuneRACE study (first 160 participants) plus 1,254 subjects from 6 global collaborators. A freely available public database, intended as a resource for researchers studying the immune response to SARS-CoV-2, is where the repertoires were released. The full study reports these points: Clinical and demographic metadata were provided uncurated, with the amount varying by source and participant.

Samples from volunteer blood donors who had recovered from COVID-19 were contributed by a second Seattle source. Collaborating institutions collected whole blood in K2EDTA tubes following their own protocols. For TCRbeta analysis, collaborators shipped samples in one of three forms: frozen whole blood, isolated PBMCs, or DNA extracted from either of those sample types. TCRbeta CDR3 regions were amplified from genomic DNA by means of the immunoSEQ Assay, a bias-controlled multiplex PCR. As for how the authors treated the data: Within the assay, amplification of reference gene primers was used to estimate how many nucleated cells each sample contained. Sequence reads were collapsed and filtered to measure the absolute abundance of every unique TCRbeta CDR3 rearrangement. Productive Simpson clonality was computed per sample as the square root of Simpson's diversity index over productive rearrangements. In its TCRdb copy, this immuneACCESS table keeps in-frame sequences only and misses some clones. Where compared with another copy, unresolved V genes explain less than half of these, and the others have no known cause. V and J calls and clone size come straight from that table; D and trimming were deduced from the DNA. The sample table records some 87,000 clones; about three quarters of these occur just once. The biggest ten clones account for nearly 9% of the sample.

As concerns this clone: No cognate antigen has been identified for it. No base-level quality is on record; no much larger clone is a single base apart.

The germline V and J ends show losses of 2 bases and 4 bases respectively, and no gene match explains 5 bases of the junction. CDR1 SGDLS and CDR2 YYNGEE were looked up in the germline V gene. From the cysteine through the phenylalanine, the CDR3 covers 15 amino acids. Only the CDR3 DNA is retained, 45 bases long and in frame from the first base. Sequenced: peripheral blood. The chain employs TRBV9 and TRBJ2-3, and 9 junction bases match TRBD2. The TCR comes from a man in his forties or fifties who had recovered from COVID-19. The DNA sequence reads TGTGCCAGCAGCGTCGGCGGGGGGGCTGCAGATACGCAGTATTTT. It specifies CASSVGGGAADTQYF.